These 26 T cell receptor beta chains share one sample of origin, sequenced in a study of tumor-infiltrating lymphocytes in primary liver carcinoma (dated 2017 in TCRdb). Sequencing relied on an Illumina HiSeq 2500. A constant-region primer and ProtoScript II reverse transcriptase were used to reverse-transcribe TCRbeta-specific cDNA from about 530 ng total RNA. The TCRbeta libraries were prepared through three rounds of nested multiplex PCR following a slightly modified ARM-PCR procedure. The first two PCR rounds used multiplex TRBV1-TRBV30 forward primers with a Cbeta reverse primer, each for about 10 cycles. TCRdb ran its own pipeline on the public reads, namely fastp trimming at Q25 and MiXCR clone calling, and kept in-frame beta chains. Rows are unified per CDR3 protein, each entry keeping the most common DNA and genes. This sample lists tens of thousands of distinct CDR3 sequences; more than 60% were detected once. Clones ranked in the top ten supply around 40% of the sample.

Total RNA and DNA were co-extracted from about 20-30 mg of bulk tissue with the AllPrep DNA/RNA mini kit, without cell sorting. Sequencing was carried out using tumor-adjacent normal liver tissue. These TCRs come from a middle-aged man with primary liver carcinoma and hepatitis B virus infection.

This clonotype was seen a few times. This chain links TRBV12-3 or TRBV12-4 with TRBJ1-6; D possibly corresponds to TRBD1 (6 bases). With 6 bases removed from V and 10 bases from J, the gap between germline ends came to 16 bases. This CDR3 has 14 amino acids. CDR3 protein: CASRQPGVGSPLHF. The CDR3, as DNA: TGTGCCAGCAGACAACCAGGGGTCGGGTCACCCCTCCACTTT.

In its sample, this clonotype was seen once. A much larger clonotype is one base distant, so this may be a read error. The J gene is TRBJ2-2, the V gene TRBV19; 8 bases line up with TRBD1. CDR3 length equals 15 residues. Germline loops: CDR1 LNHDA, CDR2 SQIVND (reference sequence). The CDR3 DNA reads as TGTGCCAGTGGTATCCCGGACAGGGACACCGGGGAGCTGCTTTTT. Translation: CASGIPDRDTGELLF.

In the case of this clonotype: The junction and the germline gene differ at one end; a read error may be behind it. This chain connects TRBV5-1 to TRBJ2-5; TRBD2 agrees at 7 bases. Germline CDR1 SGHRS, CDR2 YFSETQ. This CDR3 is built from 14 residues. CDR3 nucleotide sequence: TGCGCCAGCAGCTTAGCCCTCGCGGGGGAGACCCAGTACTTT. It translates to CASSLALAGETQYF.

V gene TRBV6-2 or TRBV6-3 combines with J gene TRBJ1-1; D remains ambiguous. The CDR3 has 13 residues. Trimming cost V 10 bases and J 2 bases, with 14 bases left between them. Per the germline V gene, CDR1 is MNHEY and CDR2 is SVGEGT. CDR3 DNA: TGTGCCATCAGCTACTCCGACAACACTGAAGCTTTCTTT. Translated: CAISYSDNTEAFF.

The CDR3 coding sequence is TGTGCCAGCAGTCCCTGGACTAGCGGGGCCTCATACAATGAGCAGTTCTTC. It yields the protein CASSPWTSGASYNEQFF. The rearrangement uses TRBV6-6 and TRBJ2-1, with 12 bases lining up with TRBD2. Germline trimming cut 5 bases from V and 4 bases from J; bases unmatched to any gene: 9. Looked up from germline, CDR1 is MNHNY and CDR2 is SVGAGI (reference sequence). This CDR3 has 17 residues.

As concerns this clonotype: One junction end disagrees with the germline gene, perhaps due to a read error. The rearrangement uses TRBV4-3 and TRBJ2-6; perhaps D is TRBD1 or TRBD2 (5 bases each). From germline, CDR1 is LGHNA and CDR2 YSLEER. The CDR3 covers 16 residues. The CDR3 DNA follows: TGCGCCAGCAGCCAAGATGCCGACTCTGGGACCAACGTCTTGACTTTC. It codes for CASSQDADSGTNVLTF.

This clonotype was seen a single time. V and J are TRBV28 and TRBJ2-1; TRBD2 is a possible D gene (5 bases). Trimming removed 3 bases at V and 7 bases at J, with 13 bases between. Germline lookup yields CDR1 MDHEN and CDR2 SYDVKM. The CDR3 runs to 14 residues. CDR3 protein: CASSFMGEYNEQFF. The DNA of the CDR3 is TGTGCCAGCAGTTTTATGGGAGAGTATAATGAGCAGTTCTTC.

Concerning this clonotype itself: The junction shows a germline mismatch at one end, possibly a read error. The CDR3 sequence: CASSPGLAGTDTQYF. As DNA, the CDR3 is TGTGCCAGCAGCCCAGGGCTAGCTGGAACAGATACGCAGTATTTC. The chain is built from TRBV6-5 and TRBJ2-3; possibly TRBD1 or TRBD2 for D (5 bases each). This CDR3 has 15 residues. Germline CDR1 reads MNHEY; CDR2 reads SVGAGI.

Comments on this clonotype: Because the CDR3 is missing its conserved closing phenylalanine or tryptophan, this is likely a read error. The chain recombines TRBV19 with TRBJ2-1; TRBD2 matches 8 bases. Trimming at V came to 5 bases and at J to 4 bases, leaving 7 bases not matched to a gene. The CDR3 extends over 15 amino acids. Germline V gives CDR1 LNHDA, CDR2 SQIVND (reference sequence). The CDR3 spells CASSPSGLDYNEQFL. The CDR3, as DNA: TGTGCCAGTAGTCCCTCGGGACTAGATTACAATGAGCAGTTCCTC.

Worth noting for this clonotype: A read error may account for a junction end that differs from germline. The V and J genes are TRBV6-1 and TRBJ2-1, with 10 bases fitting TRBD2. Germline lookup yields CDR1 MNHNS and CDR2 SASEGT. This CDR3 is built from 15 residues. DNA for the CDR3: TGTGCCAACAGTGAAGGGACTAGCGTGAGCAATGAGCAGTTCTTC. This translates into CANSEGTSVSNEQFF.

This clonotype was picked up one time. A read error is likely, as this CDR3 ends without the conserved phenylalanine or tryptophan. The DNA is omitted, as the CDR3 cannot be located on it reliably, and the CDR3 follows TCRdb's listing. The chain uses TRBV11-2 and TRBJ2-4; TRBD1 is the table's D call and was not checked against the DNA. Germline V gene lookup returns CDR1 SGHAT and CDR2 FQNNGV. The CDR3 spans 14 residues, counting both ends. Here the CDR3 reads CASSSGTGDDIEYI.

To note about this clonotype: It is likely a read error, because the conserved phenylalanine at the end of the CDR3 is missing. The chain carries TRBV10-1 and TRBJ2-2; unclear D gene. The CDR3 loop spans 14 amino acids. Germline lookup yields CDR1 WNHNN and CDR2 SYGVQD (reference sequence). CDR3 bases: TGCGCCAACAGTCCCGGGTCGAACACCGGGGAGCTGTTTTAT. This encodes CANSPGSNTGELFY.

As to this clonotype: One junction end does not reproduce the germline sequence, and a read error may be involved. The chain couples TRBV11-1 to TRBJ2-4; 13 nucleotides match TRBD2. Germline CDR1 is SGHAT and CDR2 is FQDESV (reference sequence). This CDR3 spans 17 amino acids. The CDR3 sequence: CANSFPGTSGNKDIQYF. The DNA for the CDR3 is TGTGCCAACAGCTTTCCCGGGACTAGCGGGAACAAAGACATTCAGTACTTC.

For this clonotype: A read error may produce the germline difference seen at one junction end. The chain uses TRBV6-5 and TRBJ1-6, with D possibly being TRBD1 (5 bases). The CDR3 contains 14 residues. Germline V gives CDR1 MNHEY, CDR2 SVGAGI. The CDR3 sequence is CDSSYGGVDSSLHF. The CDR3 DNA reads as TGTGACAGCAGTTACGGGGGAGTCGATTCATCCCTCCACTTT.

Worth noting for this clonotype: Likely a read error: the CDR3 ends without its conserved phenylalanine or tryptophan. This chain joins TRBV7-9 and TRBJ2-1; a weak D match, TRBD1 (5 bases). The CDR3 consists of 15 residues. Germline assignment: CDR1 SEHNR and CDR2 FQNEAQ (reference sequence). In DNA form, the CDR3 reads TGTGCCACCAGCGACAGTTTATCCGAAAACAATGAGCAGTTCCTC. Amino acids: CATSDSLSENNEQFL.

This clonotype occurred a few times. This may be a read error: a much more frequent sequence differs by one nucleotide. Because the CDR3 is missing its conserved closing phenylalanine or tryptophan, this is likely a read error. The chain couples TRBV4-1 to TRBJ2-1, with a weak D call TRBD2 (6 bases). V dropped 8 bases and J dropped 6 bases, with 11 bases sitting between them. The CDR3 is 12 amino acids. Germline lookup yields CDR1 MGHRA and CDR2 YSYEKL. CDR3 sequence: CASGRGTNEQFS. The CDR3, as DNA: TGCGCCAGCGGCCGCGGGACCAATGAGCAGTTCTCC.

Details on this clonotype: A junction boundary mismatches the germline segment, possibly from a read error. This rearrangement joins TRBV11-3 to TRBJ1-5, with D possibly being TRBD1 (5 bases). There are 15 residues in the CDR3. CDR1 is SGHNT, CDR2 YENEEA, per germline. The CDR3 bases are TGTGCCAGCGGCTTAGATCTGGGGGTGGCCCAGCCCCAACATTTT. Its translation: CASGLDLGVAQPQHF.

As concerns this clonotype: A junction end diverges from the germline sequence, so it may reflect a read error. The genes are TRBV11-1 and TRBJ2-4; 13 bases are a match to TRBD2. This CDR3 region has 17 residues. The germline gives CDR1 SGHAT, CDR2 FQDESV (reference sequence). The CDR3 protein is CANGFPGTSGTKNIQYF. In nucleotides, the CDR3 is TGTGCCAACGGCTTTCCCGGGACTAGCGGGACCAAAAACATCCAGTACTTC.

With respect to this clonotype: The CDR3 end shows no conserved phenylalanine or tryptophan, and so a read error is likely. No DNA is shown, since the ends of the CDR3 on it are uncertain; the CDR3 is the one TCRdb lists. The gene calls are TRBV4-3 and TRBJ2-6. Germline loops: CDR1 LGHNA, CDR2 YSLEER. The CDR3 length equals 16 residues, ends included. CDR3: CASSQDAGSGANVLTI.

A note on this clonotype: A much larger clone lies a single base off, so this may be a read error. The rearrangement links TRBV6-5 to TRBJ2-3; 7 bases agree with TRBD2. The CDR3 spans 15 residues. The V gene's germline CDR1 is MNHEY and CDR2 SVGAGI. The V segment lost 6 bases and the J segment 3 bases; nucleotides outside the gene matches: 9. Here the CDR3 reads CASRPRLAGTDTQYF. Written as DNA, the CDR3 is TGTGCCAGCAGGCCCAGACTAGCAGGGACAGATACGCAGTATTTT.

The sample holds a few counts of this clonotype. The genes are TRBV29-1 and TRBJ2-7, with 8 bases fitting TRBD2. Trimming at V came to 6 bases and at J to 3 bases, leaving 7 bases not matched to a gene. The CDR3 sequence is 13 residues long. CDR1 is SQVTM, CDR2 ANQGSEA, per germline. The chain's CDR3 is CSVGRVSSYEQYF. CDR3 bases: TGCAGCGTCGGGAGGGTATCGAGCTACGAGCAGTACTTC.

The J gene is TRBJ2-7, the V gene TRBV10-3, with a possible D match to TRBD2 (6 bases). Trimming shortened V by 7 bases and J by 8 bases, and 15 bases separated the two germline ends. This CDR3 contains 12 residues. Germline assignment: CDR1 ENHRY and CDR2 SYGVKD. CDR3 bases: TGTGCCATCAACTCGGGAGAGACCAAGCAGTACTTC. Protein product: CAINSGETKQYF.

As to this clonotype: A read error may account for a junction end that differs from germline. The V call is TRBV5-1, the J call TRBJ2-1, with no clear D. From germline, CDR1 is SGHRS and CDR2 YFSETQ. The CDR3 totals 14 residues. In DNA, the CDR3 is TGCGCCAGCAGCTTAAGTGGCGGTTACGATGAGCAGCTCTTC. Translating gives CASSLSGGYDEQLF.

Regarding this clonotype: A much more abundant neighbour one base away suggests this may be a read error. No conserved phenylalanine or tryptophan is present at the end of the CDR3, so a read error is the likely explanation. The chain combines TRBV7-9 with TRBJ1-1; 8 nucleotides line up with TRBD1. The length of the CDR3 is 13 residues. Germline CDR1 is SEHNR and CDR2 is FQNEAQ (reference sequence). The V and J ends lost 3 bases and 3 bases, in that order; junction bases with no gene match: 0. CDR3 DNA sequence: TGTGCCAGCAGCTTGACAGGGGACACTGAAGCTTTCTTA. Protein: CASSLTGDTEAFL.

Concerning this clonotype itself: The CDR3 does not close with the conserved phenylalanine or tryptophan, likely indicating a read error. The gene calls are TRBV11-2 and TRBJ1-6; no clear D. There are 16 residues in the CDR3. Germline lookup yields CDR1 SGHAT and CDR2 FQNNGV. V was pared by 1 base and J by 3 bases, with 10 bases between. CDR3 coding DNA: TGTGCCAGCAGCTTAGGGGGTAGCGGCTATAATTCACCCCTCCACGTT. This sequence encodes CASSLGGSGYNSPLHV.

Regarding this clonotype: This CDR3 fails to terminate in the conserved phenylalanine or tryptophan, so it likely reflects a read error. The chain employs TRBV12-3 or TRBV12-4 and TRBJ2-5; D may correspond to TRBD1 or TRBD2 (6 bases each). The V end lost 3 bases, the J end lost 6 bases, and 17 bases lay between the germline ends. The CDR3 runs 15 residues. For the CDR3, the DNA is TGTGCCAGCAGTTTGAATCCGGGGGCTCTCAAGACCCAGTACTCC. Its protein is CASSLNPGALKTQYS.